This T cell receptor beta chain was documented in a study of blood T cells in healthy people across ages. Overall study results and limits: Among T cells, TCR beta diversity per million cells dropped roughly linearly as age rose.

From germline, CDR1 is KGHDR and CDR2 SFDVKD. The CDR3 is made up of 12 amino acids. V was cut by 4 bases and J by 4 bases, with 7 bases left in between. Donors gave roughly 10 milliliters of peripheral blood apiece. Primed by a sample-barcoded 5' primer and a J-beta primer mix, a second PCR proceeded for about 6 to 12 cycles. TCRdb re-called the 5' RACE reads with MiXCR, one entry per CDR3 protein. This sample has approximately 960,000 distinct CDR3 sequences; 29% occur once, and the top ten carry roughly a tenth. Of note for this clonotype: Its antigen is unknown.

This same sample was also taken into another study, of T cells of mothers and their children.

The sample consisted of blood. The source is a woman aged 35 to 49 in good health. The genes are TRBV24-1 and TRBJ2-7; D remains ambiguous. This CDR3 reads CATSDYLYEQYF. DNA for the CDR3: TGTGCCACCAGTGACTACCTGTACGAGCAGTACTTC.